Reported below is one T cell receptor beta chain. The antigen is unknown. The V and J ends lost 6 bases and 5 bases, in that order; junction bases with no gene match: 12. Germline CDR1 and CDR2: MNHEY and SVGEGT. There are 15 residues in the CDR3. Repertoires were generated with immunoSEQ multiplex PCR, while TCRdb's copy carries only in-frame clones and drops some. The sample yields more than 80,000 clones, around 90% seen once. The data were obtained in a study of T cell responses to AZD1222 COVID-19 vaccine. Findings of the study overall: Reports indicate that nearly half of spike-specific TCRs are directed at unmutated variant regions.

The material sequenced was peripheral blood, taken on day 0 of AZD1222 vaccination. The TCR comes from an adult in good health. The V call is TRBV6-2 or TRBV6-3, the J call TRBJ2-7, with 8 bases that match TRBD1. CDR3: CASSSPTMTGDEQYF. The CDR3 region has the DNA TGTGCCAGCAGCTCCCCCACCATGACAGGGGACGAGCAGTACTTC.